Each of the 5 T cell receptor beta chains below was sequenced from the same sample in a study of T cells in narcolepsy. Sequenced by immunoSEQ multiplex PCR; TCRdb stores in-frame clones only, minus some. The table lists tens of thousands of clones, just under 85% of them singletons. Sequencing was done on a sample of CD45RA- memory CD4+ T cells from PBMCs. These receptor sequences come from a human donor with narcolepsy.

The V call is TRBV9, the J call TRBJ1-2; TRBD1 aligns across 8 bases. V lost 2 bases, J lost 2 bases, and 8 bases stayed unmatched. The CDR3 runs 16 residues. From germline, CDR1 is SGDLS and CDR2 YYNGEE. CDR3 in amino acids: CASSVKGTGGNYGYTF. In DNA form, the CDR3 reads TGTGCCAGCAGCGTCAAGGGTACAGGGGGAAACTATGGCTACACCTTC.

V and J are TRBV5-1 and TRBJ1-2; D unresolved. Germline loops: CDR1 SGHRS, CDR2 YFSETQ. The CDR3 spans 13 residues. With 3 bases removed from V and 1 base from J, the gap between germline ends came to 7 bases. CDR3 in amino acids: CASSSDGNYGYTF. The CDR3 bases are TGCGCCAGCAGCTCGGACGGTAACTATGGCTACACCTTC.

This rearrangement joins TRBV5-1 to TRBJ2-4, with 8 nucleotides matching TRBD1. Per germline, CDR1 SGHRS and CDR2 YFSETQ. V dropped 5 bases and J dropped 5; count of bases not matched to a gene: 3. CDR3 size: 13 residues. The CDR3, as DNA: TGCGCCAGCAGGGGACAGGCGGAAAACATTCAGTACTTC. As protein: CASRGQAENIQYF.

The V and J genes are TRBV4-3 and TRBJ1-6, with TRBD1 identical over 9 bases. Germline assignment: CDR1 LGHNA and CDR2 YSLEER. V lost 0 bases and J lost 6; bases outside the gene matches: 6. CDR3 length: 17 amino acids. CDR3: CASSQDPPGQGNSPLHF. The CDR3 DNA sequence: TGCGCCAGCAGCCAAGACCCGCCGGGACAGGGTAATTCACCCCTCCACTTT.

The table lists this clone with a count of one. The genes are TRBV27 and TRBJ1-1; D uncertain. The germline V and J ends were trimmed by 3 bases and 0 bases, with 8 bases remaining between them. There are 14 residues in the CDR3. The germline gives CDR1 MNHEY, CDR2 SMNVEV (reference sequence). CDR3 sequence: CASSFQNMNTEAFF. The CDR3 DNA follows: TGTGCCAGCAGTTTCCAGAACATGAACACTGAAGCTTTCTTT.